The subject of this entry is one TCR beta chain. Profiling relied on immunoSEQ multiplex PCR, and the TCRdb table lists in-frame clones only, not all of them. The sample yields about 230,000 clones, more than 80% seen once. Germline CDR1 and CDR2: LGHDT and YNNKEL (reference sequence). V lost 4 bases, J lost 8 bases, and 11 bases lay in between. The CDR3 runs to 12 residues. The data stem from a study of blood T cell repertoires in COVID-19. The sequence was obtained from a man aged 55 to 69 who had recovered from COVID-19. V gene TRBV3-1 (or the pseudogene TRBV3-2) combines with J gene TRBJ1-1, with D maybe TRBD1 (5 bases). The specimen sequenced was PBMCs or T cells enriched from blood (not recorded which). The CDR3 sequence: CASSPAGREAFF. The CDR3, as DNA: TGTGCCAGCAGCCCCGCAGGGAGGGAAGCTTTCTTT.